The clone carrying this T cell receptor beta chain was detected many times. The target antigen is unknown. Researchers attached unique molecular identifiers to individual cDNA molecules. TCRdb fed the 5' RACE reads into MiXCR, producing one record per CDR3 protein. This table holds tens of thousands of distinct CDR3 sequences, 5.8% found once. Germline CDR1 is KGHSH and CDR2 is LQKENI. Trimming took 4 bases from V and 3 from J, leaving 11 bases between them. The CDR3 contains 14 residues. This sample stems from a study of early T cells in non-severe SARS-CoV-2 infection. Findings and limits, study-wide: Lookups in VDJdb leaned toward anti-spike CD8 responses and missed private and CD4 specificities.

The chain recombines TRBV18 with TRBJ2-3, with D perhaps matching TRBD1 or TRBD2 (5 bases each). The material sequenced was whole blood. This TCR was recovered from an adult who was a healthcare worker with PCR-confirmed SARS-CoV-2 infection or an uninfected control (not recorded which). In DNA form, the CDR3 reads TGTGCCAGCTCACGCCCAGAGGGGACAGATACGCAGTATTTT. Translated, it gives CASSRPEGTDTQYF.